This is a list of T cell receptor beta chains from one sample in a study of blood T cell repertoires in COVID-19. Measured with immunoSEQ multiplex PCR; TCRdb has only the in-frame clones, and not every one. The sample holds a few hundred thousand clones, roughly 90% seen once. The sample was peripheral blood. These receptors were collected from a woman between 35 and 50 years old who had recovered from COVID-19. CDR3s leave out the opening cysteine and the closing phenylalanine or tryptophan. Each record gives: V gene, J gene, CDR3 protein.

TRBV29-1	TRBJ1-1	SVDAYGGPEAF
TRBV28	TRBJ2-4	ASSLSSGLWY
TRBV7-9	TRBJ2-3	ASSFWGAGGPSSTDTQY
TRBV24-1	TRBJ2-5	ATSDFFGGETQY
TRBV27	TRBJ2-5	ASSLGAGVSETQY
TRBV28	TRBJ1-1	ASSRRQTPEAF
TRBV7-6	TRBJ2-1	ASSPYDSGTIKSYNEQF
TRBV6-4	TRBJ2-3	ANSRSNGPDMQY
TRBV2	TRBJ2-1	ASSEGQPSYNEQF
TRBV19	TRBJ2-2	ASSNGLFTGELF
TRBV4-1	TRBJ2-5	ASSQLALGETQY
TRBV3-1/TRBV3-2	TRBJ1-1	ASSQTGGAGNTEAF
TRBV13	TRBJ2-3	ASSPGAGGPSTDTQY
TRBV27	TRBJ2-7	ASMTGSDPYEQY
TRBV5-1	TRBJ2-2	ASSTPGNKNTGELF
TRBV6-1	TRBJ1-2	ASSEGQGGPNYGYT
TRBV5-6	TRBJ1-5	ASSKTGSQPQH
TRBV10-1	TRBJ1-5	ASSERGTDNQPQH
TRBV28	TRBJ2-3	ASSFPGGGNTDTQY
TRBV24-1	TRBJ2-2	ATSDLGLAGDIGELF
TRBV18	TRBJ1-2	ASSSFRDNQGGNYGYT
TRBV7-3	TRBJ2-5	ASSLGGKETQY
TRBV23-1	TRBJ2-2	ASSPRVTGELF
TRBV29-1	TRBJ2-3	SVHSGRSADTQY
TRBV11-2	TRBJ2-3	ASSFMGGTSTDTQY
TRBV3-1/TRBV3-2	TRBJ2-1	ASSQMGGNEQF